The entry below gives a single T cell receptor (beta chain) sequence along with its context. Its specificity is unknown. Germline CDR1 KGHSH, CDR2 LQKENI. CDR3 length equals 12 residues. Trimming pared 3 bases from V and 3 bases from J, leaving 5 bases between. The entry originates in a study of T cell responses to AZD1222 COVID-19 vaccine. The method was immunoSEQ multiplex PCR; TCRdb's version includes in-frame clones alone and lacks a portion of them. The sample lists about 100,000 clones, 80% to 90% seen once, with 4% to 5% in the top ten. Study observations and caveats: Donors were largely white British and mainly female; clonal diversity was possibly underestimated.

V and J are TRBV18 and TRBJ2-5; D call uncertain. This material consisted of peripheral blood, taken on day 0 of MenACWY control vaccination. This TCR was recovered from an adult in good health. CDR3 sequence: CASSPEEETQYF. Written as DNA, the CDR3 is TGTGCCAGCTCACCCGAGGAAGAGACCCAGTACTTC.